The present entry profiles one TCR beta chain with its context. This sample was included in a study of OX40 agonist ivuxolimab in advanced cancers. Study-level background: Ivuxolimab is an agonistic anti-OX40 (CD134) antibody, and patients were treated with it. Cohort: around 83% men, mean age around 60, aged about 20 to 85.

Libraries were prepared by immunoSEQ multiplex PCR; TCRdb keeps only in-frame clonotypes and omits some of them. Of 71,000 or so clones detected, about 89% appear once; the ten largest clones hold roughly 0.79%. Trimming took off 3 bases at V and 2 bases at J, with 9 bases between the two ends. Germline CDR1 MNHEY, CDR2 SMNVEV (reference sequence). The CDR3 sequence is 14 residues long. The chain has TRBV27 and TRBJ2-3; D perhaps matches TRBD1 (5 bases). Source: CD4+ or CD8+ T cells sorted from blood, taken in a trial of the OX40 agonist ivuxolimab. The TCR originated in an adult with an advanced solid tumor such as melanoma, head and neck, liver or kidney cancer. CDR3 DNA sequence: TGTGCCAGCAGTTTCGACAGAGCCACAGATACGCAGTATTTT. This sequence encodes CASSFDRATDTQYF.